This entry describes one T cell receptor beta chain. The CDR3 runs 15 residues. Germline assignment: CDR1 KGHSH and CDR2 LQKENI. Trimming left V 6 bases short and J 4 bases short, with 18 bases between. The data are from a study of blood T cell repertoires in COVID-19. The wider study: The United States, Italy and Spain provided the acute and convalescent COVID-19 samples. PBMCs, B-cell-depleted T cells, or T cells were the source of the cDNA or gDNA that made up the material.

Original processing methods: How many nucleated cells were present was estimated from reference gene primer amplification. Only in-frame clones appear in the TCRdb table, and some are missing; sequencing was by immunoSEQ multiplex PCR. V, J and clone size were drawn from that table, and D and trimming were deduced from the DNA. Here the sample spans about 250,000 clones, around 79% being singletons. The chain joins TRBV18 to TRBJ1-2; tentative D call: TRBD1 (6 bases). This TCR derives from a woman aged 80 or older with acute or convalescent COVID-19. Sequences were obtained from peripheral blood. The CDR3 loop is CASSPIPDRTYGYTF. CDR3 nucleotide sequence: TGTGCCAGCTCCCCCATACCAGACAGGACCTATGGCTACACCTTC.